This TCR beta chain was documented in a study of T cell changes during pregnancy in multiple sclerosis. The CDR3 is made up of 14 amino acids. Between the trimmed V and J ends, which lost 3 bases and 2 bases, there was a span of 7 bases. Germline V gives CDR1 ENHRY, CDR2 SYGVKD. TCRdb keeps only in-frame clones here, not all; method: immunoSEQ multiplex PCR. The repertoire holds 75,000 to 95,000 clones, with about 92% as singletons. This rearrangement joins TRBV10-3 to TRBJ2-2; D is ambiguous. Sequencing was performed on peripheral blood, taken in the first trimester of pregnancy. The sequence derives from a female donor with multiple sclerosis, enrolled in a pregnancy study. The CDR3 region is CAISEAANTGELFF. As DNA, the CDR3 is TGTGCCATCAGTGAAGCCGCTAACACCGGGGAGCTGTTTTTT.